The text below deals with one T cell receptor (beta chain). This sample is part of a study of blood T cell repertoires in COVID-19. Study context: In each case, the material was cDNA or gDNA derived from T cells, B-cell-depleted T cells, or PBMCs.

The germline gives CDR1 KGHSH, CDR2 LQKENI. The CDR3 has 15 amino acids. V dropped 2 bases and J dropped 4 bases, with 13 bases sitting between them. Original handling: Amplification of reference gene primers provided the estimated nucleated cell counts. Some clones are missing from TCRdb's copy, which holds only in-frame ones; the method was immunoSEQ multiplex PCR. The D gene and trimming were derived from the DNA, and the V and J assignments and clone size from that table. The table shows roughly 300,000 clones, with 85% to 90% occurring only once. The sequenced material came from peripheral blood. The receptor comes from a middle-aged woman who had recovered from COVID-19. V and J are TRBV18 and TRBJ2-3; D is possibly TRBD2 (6 bases). In DNA, the CDR3 is TGTGCCAGCTCACCAATGGGACTCTTGGCAGATACGCAGTATTTT. It specifies CASSPMGLLADTQYF.